This T cell receptor beta chain was sequenced during a study of metastatic and nonmetastatic thyroid tumors. This clone was seen more than once but under ten times. Its antigen remains unidentified. TCRdb ran MiXCR on the PCR reads. The top ten hold 9.6% of the sample, which has about 38,000 clones, 25% to 30% seen once. General study points: According to reports, the diversity of TCR beta was significantly higher in malignant thyroid tumors than in benign nodules, and this held in both blood and tumor samples.

No treatment had been given to any patient before thyroid surgery. The V gene's germline CDR1 is LNHDA and CDR2 SQIVND (reference sequence). There are 15 residues in the CDR3. V was cut by 6 bases and J by 2 bases, with 14 bases left in between. This sequence originates from a female donor with papillary thyroid cancer or a benign thyroid nodule (not recorded which). Some clones in this sample may be carry-over from other donors' samples. Material for sequencing was blood. J is TRBJ1-5 and V is TRBV19; D possibly corresponds to TRBD1 (5 bases). Here the CDR3 DNA reads TGTGCCAGTAGCAAAATCCGGGACGGCAATCAGCCCCAGCATTTT. This sequence encodes CASSKIRDGNQPQHF. The full variable domain, in which reference TRBV19 and TRBJ1-5 provide the parts outside the CDR3, is DGGITQSPKYLFRKEGQNVTLSCEQNLNHDAMYWYRQDPGQGLRLIYYSQIVNDFQKGDIAEGYSVSREKKESFPLTVTSAQKNPTAFYLCASSKIRDGNQPQHFGDGTRLSIL.